This TCR beta chain was observed in a study of vaccination and CD4 T cells after COVID-19. Across the whole study: Blood was drawn a median about 75 days post second dose, range 14 to 241. The stimulus for the cells was overlapping spike peptides derived from SARS-CoV-2, HCoV-NL63, HCoV-OC43 and HCoV-229E.

Sequenced with the Oncomine TCR Beta short-read assay was DNA taken from cultured CD4+ T cells. MiXCR, applied by TCRdb to the PCR reads, yields one record per CDR3 protein. The sample lists 10,000 or so distinct CDR3 sequences, approximately 71% seen once, with 20% to 30% in the top ten. Indicated treatment: 10-day PBMC culture with coronavirus spike peptide pools or control peptides (ViraFEST assay). With respect to this clonotype: Its antigen is still unknown.

This clonotype was sampled from a human donor who had recovered from COVID-19. Input material: CD4+ T cells from blood, cultured in vitro.

The DNA for the CDR3 is TGTGCCAGCCTGAACCGGCAGGGAGCCTCGCGAGAGCAGTACTTC. This codes for CASLNRQGASREQYF. The chain carries TRBV28 and TRBJ2-7; D is tentatively TRBD1 or TRBD2 (5 bases each). This CDR3 has 15 residues. Trimming pared 8 bases from V and 7 bases from J, leaving 24 bases between. The germline CDR1 and CDR2 sequences are MDHEN and SYDVKM.